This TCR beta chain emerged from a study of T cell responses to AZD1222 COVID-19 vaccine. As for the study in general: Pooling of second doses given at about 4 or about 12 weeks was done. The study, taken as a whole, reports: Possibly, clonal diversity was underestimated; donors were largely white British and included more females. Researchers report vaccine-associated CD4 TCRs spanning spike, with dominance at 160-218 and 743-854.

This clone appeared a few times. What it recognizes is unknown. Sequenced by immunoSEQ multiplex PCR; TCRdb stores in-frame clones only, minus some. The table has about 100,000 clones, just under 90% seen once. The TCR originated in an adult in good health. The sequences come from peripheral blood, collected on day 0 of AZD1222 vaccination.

The CDR3 bases are TGTGCCAGCAGCTTAGATTCGAGCTCCTACAATGAGCAGTTCTTC. Its translation: CASSLDSSSYNEQFF. J is TRBJ2-1 and V is TRBV7-6; D call uncertain. This CDR3 contains 15 residues. V lost 1 base and J 0 bases, leaving 7 bases between the germline ends. Germline CDR1 SGHVS, CDR2 FNYEAQ.